This paragraph reports one T cell receptor beta chain. Between the trimmed V and J ends, which lost 2 bases and 10 bases, there was a span of 12 bases. This CDR3 contains 13 residues. Germline values: CDR1 MNHEY, CDR2 SVGAGI. These data are taken from a study of blood T cell repertoires in COVID-19. Study context: Samples of COVID-19 (acute and convalescent) were obtained from the United States, Italy and Spain.

Per the study methods: Estimated nucleated cell counts came from reference gene primer amplification. TCRdb's copy holds only in-frame clones and misses some; the assay was immunoSEQ multiplex PCR. V, J and clone size reflect that table, while D and trimming were determined from the DNA. The sample has about 140,000 clones, roughly 86% seen once. The clonotype originates from a woman aged 60 to 75 with acute or convalescent COVID-19. The chain has TRBV6-5 and TRBJ2-1; possible D gene TRBD2, 6 bases. Sequencing was carried out using peripheral blood. CDR3 loop: CASSYGRRGEQFF. CDR3 in DNA: TGTGCCAGCAGTTACGGACGGCGGGGCGAGCAGTTCTTC.